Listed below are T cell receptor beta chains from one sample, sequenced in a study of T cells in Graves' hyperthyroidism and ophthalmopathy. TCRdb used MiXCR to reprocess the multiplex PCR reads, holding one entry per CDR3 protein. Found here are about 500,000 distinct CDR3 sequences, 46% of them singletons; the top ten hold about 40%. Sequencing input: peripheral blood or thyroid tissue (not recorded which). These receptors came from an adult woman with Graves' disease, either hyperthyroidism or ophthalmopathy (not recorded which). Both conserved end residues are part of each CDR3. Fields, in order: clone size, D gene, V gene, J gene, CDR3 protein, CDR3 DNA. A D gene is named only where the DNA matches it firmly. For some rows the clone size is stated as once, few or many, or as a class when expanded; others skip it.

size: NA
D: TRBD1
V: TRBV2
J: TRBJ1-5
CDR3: CASSSVGGRGPQHF
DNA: TGTGCCAGCAGTTCTGTAGGGGGCCGCGGGCCCCAGCATTTT

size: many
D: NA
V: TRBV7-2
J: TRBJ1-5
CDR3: CASSLGARQPQHF
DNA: TGTGCCAGCAGCTTAGGAGCGAGACAGCCCCAGCATTTT

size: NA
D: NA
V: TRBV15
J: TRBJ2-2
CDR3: CATTTGGGTGLGTGELFF
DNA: TGTGCCACCACCACCGGAGGGGGGACGGGCCTTGGCACCGGGGAGCTGTTTTTT

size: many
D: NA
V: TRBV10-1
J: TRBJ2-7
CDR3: CASSELGEQYF
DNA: TGCGCCAGCAGTGAGTTGGGCGAGCAGTACTTC

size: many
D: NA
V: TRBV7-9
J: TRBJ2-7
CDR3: CASSLERQGTGEQYF
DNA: TGTGCCAGCAGCCTCGAACGACAAGGGACCGGCGAGCAGTACTTC

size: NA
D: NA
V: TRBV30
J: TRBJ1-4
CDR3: CAWSVFATTNEKLFF
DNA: TGTGCCTGGAGTGTGTTTGCCACAACTAATGAAAAACTGTTTTTT

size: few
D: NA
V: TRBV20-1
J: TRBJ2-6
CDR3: CSAVNSGANVLTF
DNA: TGCAGTGCAGTAAACTCTGGGGCCAACGTCCTGACTTTC

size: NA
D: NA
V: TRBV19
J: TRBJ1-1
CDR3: CASSNQGATEAFF
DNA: TGTGCCAGTAGTAATCAGGGAGCCACTGAAGCTTTCTTT

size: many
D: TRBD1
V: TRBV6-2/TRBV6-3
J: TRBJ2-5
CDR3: CASSRDRRGETQYF
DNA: TGTGCCAGCAGTCGGGACAGGAGAGGGGAGACCCAGTACTTC

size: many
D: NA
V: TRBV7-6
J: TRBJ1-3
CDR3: CASSLGTGNTIYF
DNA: TGTGCCAGCAGCTTGGGGACAGGAAACACCATATATTTT

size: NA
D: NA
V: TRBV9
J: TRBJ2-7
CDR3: CASSGGDEQYF
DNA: TGTGCCAGCAGCGGCGGAGACGAGCAGTACTTC

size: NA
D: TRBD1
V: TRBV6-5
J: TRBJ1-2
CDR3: CASSAGQAYGVLSGYTF
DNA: TGTGCCAGCAGCGCCGGACAGGCCTATGGAGTCCTGAGTGGCTACACCTTC

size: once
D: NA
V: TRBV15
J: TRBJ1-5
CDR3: CATSSLNQPQHF
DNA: TGTGCCACCAGCAGCTTAAATCAGCCCCAGCATTTT

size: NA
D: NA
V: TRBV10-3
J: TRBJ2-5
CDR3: CAISISGAGETQYF
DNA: TGTGCCATCAGTATCTCGGGGGCTGGGGAGACCCAGTACTTC

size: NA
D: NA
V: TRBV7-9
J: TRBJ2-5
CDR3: CASTATSGETQYF
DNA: TGTGCCAGCACCGCGACGTCGGGGGAGACCCAGTACTTC

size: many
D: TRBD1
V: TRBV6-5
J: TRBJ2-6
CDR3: CASKKQGIPSGANVLTF
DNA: TGTGCCAGCAAAAAACAGGGGATACCCTCTGGGGCCAACGTCCTGACTTTC

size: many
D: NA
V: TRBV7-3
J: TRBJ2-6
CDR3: CASSLMSSGANVLTF
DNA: TGTGCCAGCAGCTTAATGAGCTCTGGGGCCAACGTCCTGACTTTC

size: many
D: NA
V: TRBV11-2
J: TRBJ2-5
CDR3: CASSLGDLRYQETQYF
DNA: TGTGCCAGCAGCCTGGGGGACTTGAGGTACCAAGAGACCCAGTACTTC

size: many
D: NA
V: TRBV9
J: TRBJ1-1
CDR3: CASSVEGNTGNTEAFF
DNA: TGTGCCAGCAGCGTCGAAGGGAATACCGGGAACACTGAAGCTTTCTTT

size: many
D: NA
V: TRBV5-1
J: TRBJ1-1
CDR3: CASSLGNLNTEAFF
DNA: TGCGCCAGCAGCTTGGGAAATCTGAACACTGAAGCTTTCTTT

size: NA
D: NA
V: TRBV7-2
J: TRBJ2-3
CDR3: CASSLVLAASTDTQYF
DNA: TGTGCCAGCAGCTTAGTGCTAGCAGCTAGCACAGATACGCAGTATTTT

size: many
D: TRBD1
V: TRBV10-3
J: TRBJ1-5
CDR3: CATGQGEGQPQHF
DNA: TGTGCCACGGGACAGGGCGAGGGTCAGCCCCAGCATTTT

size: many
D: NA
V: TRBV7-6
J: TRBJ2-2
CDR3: CASRTGQNTGELFF
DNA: TGTGCCAGCAGAACGGGACAGAACACCGGGGAGCTGTTTTTT

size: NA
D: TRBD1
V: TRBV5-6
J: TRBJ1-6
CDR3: CASNVGQGNSPLHF
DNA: TGTGCCAGCAACGTTGGACAGGGCAATTCACCCCTCCACTTT

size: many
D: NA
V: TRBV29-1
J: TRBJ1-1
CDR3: CSVVSGSEAFF
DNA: TGCAGCGTTGTCTCGGGCAGTGAAGCTTTCTTT

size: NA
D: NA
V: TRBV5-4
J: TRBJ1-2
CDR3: CASSPMTEPYAYTF
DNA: TGTGCCAGCAGCCCGATGACAGAACCCTACGCCTACACCTTC

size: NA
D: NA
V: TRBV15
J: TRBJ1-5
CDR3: CATSRDLAGGPQHF
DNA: TGTGCCACCAGCAGGGACTTAGCGGGAGGGCCCCAGCATTTT

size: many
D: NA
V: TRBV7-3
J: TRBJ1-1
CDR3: CASSIDRNTEAFF
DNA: TGTGCCAGCAGCATAGACAGGAACACTGAAGCTTTCTTT

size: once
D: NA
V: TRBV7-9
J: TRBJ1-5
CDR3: CASSKGQIGETQHF
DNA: TGTGCCAGCAGCAAGGGGCAGATTGGGGAGACCCAGCATTTT

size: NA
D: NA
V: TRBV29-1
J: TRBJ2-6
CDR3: CSVEGTGIGGANVLTF
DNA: TGCAGCGTTGAAGGAACAGGGATCGGTGGGGCCAACGTCCTGACTTTC

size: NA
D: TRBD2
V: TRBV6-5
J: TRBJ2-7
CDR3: CASRLGLAGEVHF
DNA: TGTGCCAGCAGGCTGGGACTAGCGGGAGAGGTGCACTTC

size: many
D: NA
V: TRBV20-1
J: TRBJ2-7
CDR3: CSAPATSYEQYF
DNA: TGCAGTGCTCCGGCAACTAGTTACGAGCAGTACTTC

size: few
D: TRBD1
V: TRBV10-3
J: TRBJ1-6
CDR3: CAISGGQPYNSPLHF
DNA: TGTGCCATCAGTGGGGGACAGCCATATAATTCACCCCTCCACTTT

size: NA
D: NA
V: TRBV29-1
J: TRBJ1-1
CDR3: CSVEGGTKAFF
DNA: TGCAGCGTTGAAGGGGGGACCAAAGCTTTCTTT

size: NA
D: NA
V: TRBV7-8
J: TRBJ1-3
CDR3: CASSLSWGNTIYF
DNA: TGTGCCAGCAGCTTGTCGTGGGGAAACACCATATATTTT

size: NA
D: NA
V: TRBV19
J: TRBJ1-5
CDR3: CASSVTGPNQPQHF
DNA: TGTGCCAGTAGTGTAACAGGGCCCAATCAGCCCCAGCATTTT

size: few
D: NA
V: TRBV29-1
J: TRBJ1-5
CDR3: CSVLEQGGGNQPQHF
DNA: TGCAGCGTTCTGGAACAGGGTGGTGGCAATCAGCCCCAGCATTTT

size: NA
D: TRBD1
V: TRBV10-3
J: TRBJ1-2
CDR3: CAISRQGESGYTF
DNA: TGTGCCATCAGTCGACAGGGGGAATCTGGCTACACCTTC

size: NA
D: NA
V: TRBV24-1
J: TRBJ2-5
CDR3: CATSDGVGGPETQYF
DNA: TGTGCCACCAGTGACGGTGTGGGAGGACCGGAGACCCAGTACTTC

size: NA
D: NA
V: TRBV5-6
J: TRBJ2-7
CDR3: CASTSWGVYEQYF
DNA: TGTGCCAGCACCTCTTGGGGGGTCTACGAGCAGTACTTC